What follows are 4 T cell receptor beta chains derived from one specimen sequenced in a study of beta chain features in type 1 diabetes. General study findings and limits: Moderately but significantly shorter TCRB CDR3s were found in Type 1 diabetes patients in all four CD4+ subsets.

The antigens of these receptors remain unknown. TCRB transcripts that were expressed got sequenced, as all of the isolated RNA had been reverse transcribed. Assay used: immunoSEQ multiplex PCR; TCRdb lists only in-frame clones, some missing. In the table there are some 290,000 clones, about 13% of which are singletons. Sequenced input: naive CD4+ T cells from blood. These receptors were obtained from a man in his thirties or forties with type 1 diabetes.

This clone was detected only a few times. The chain has TRBV29-1 and TRBJ1-4; TRBD1 aligns across 8 bases. V lost 6 bases, J lost 0 bases, and 9 bases stayed unmatched. The CDR3 has 16 residues. CDR1 is SQVTM, CDR2 ANQGSEA, per germline. DNA for the CDR3: TGCAGCGTCAGGCTCGGACAGGGCACAACTAATGAAAAACTGTTTTTT. Translation: CSVRLGQGTTNEKLFF.

The rearrangement joins TRBV6-6 to TRBJ2-7; 8 positions match TRBD2. After removal of 5 bases from V and 7 bases from J, the junction contained 10 bases not matched to a gene. This CDR3 is built from 14 residues. Germline CDR1 MNHNY, CDR2 SVGAGI (reference sequence). CDR3: CASSPLRGRLEQYF. In DNA form, the CDR3 reads TGTGCCAGCAGTCCGCTCCGCGGGAGGTTGGAGCAGTACTTC.

The chain employs TRBV27 and TRBJ2-1, with TRBD2 matching 14 bases. Germline assignment: CDR1 MNHEY and CDR2 SMNVEV (reference sequence). The J segment lost 1 base and the V segment lost 6 bases, leaving 5 bases of the junction unmatched. The CDR3 has 17 residues. DNA for the CDR3: TGTGCCAGCAGCCGGACTAGCGGGAGGTTGTCCTACAATGAGCAGTTCTTC. Translated: CASSRTSGRLSYNEQFF.

This clone has a handful of counts. CDR3 sequence reads: CSVGGQGIPHEQYF. The CDR3 region has the DNA TGCAGCGTTGGAGGACAGGGGATTCCCCACGAGCAGTACTTC. This chain links TRBV29-1 with TRBJ2-7, with 9 positions matching TRBD1. V dropped 4 bases and J dropped 5; count of bases not matched to a gene: 9. Germline V gene sequence: CDR1 SQVTM, CDR2 ANQGSEA. The CDR3 covers 14 residues.